The entry that follows covers one T cell receptor (beta chain) sequence. What it recognizes is unknown. These data are taken from a study of vaccination and CD4 T cells after COVID-19. Looking at the study overall: Drawing of post-COVID samples took place a median about 100 days after diagnosis (range 35 to 161).

Sequencing of cultured CD4+ T cell DNA used the Oncomine TCR Beta short-read assay. TCRdb reprocessed the PCR reads via MiXCR and lists one record per CDR3 protein. Among 11,000 to 15,000 distinct CDR3 sequences listed, about 21% were seen once. Treatment in this sample: roughly 10-day PBMC culture with coronavirus spike peptide pools or control peptides (ViraFEST assay). ViraFEST enlarged antigen-specific T cell populations with peptide pools and afterwards sequenced TCRs. Positive PCR dates covered March to December 2020, before US Alpha, Beta and Delta variants. What was sequenced was cultured CD4+ T cells from blood. The TCR was taken from a human donor with COVID-19.

The CDR3 sequence is CASSQVPGSGYGYTF. The CDR3 coding sequence is TGTGCCAGCAGCCAAGTTCCAGGGTCGGGCTATGGCTACACCTTC. The V call is TRBV3-1, the J call TRBJ1-2; D possibly corresponds to TRBD1 (5 bases). V gave up 1 base and J gave up 4 bases, with 13 bases separating them. Germline V CDR1 and CDR2: LGHDT, YNNKEL (reference sequence). The CDR3 contains 15 residues.